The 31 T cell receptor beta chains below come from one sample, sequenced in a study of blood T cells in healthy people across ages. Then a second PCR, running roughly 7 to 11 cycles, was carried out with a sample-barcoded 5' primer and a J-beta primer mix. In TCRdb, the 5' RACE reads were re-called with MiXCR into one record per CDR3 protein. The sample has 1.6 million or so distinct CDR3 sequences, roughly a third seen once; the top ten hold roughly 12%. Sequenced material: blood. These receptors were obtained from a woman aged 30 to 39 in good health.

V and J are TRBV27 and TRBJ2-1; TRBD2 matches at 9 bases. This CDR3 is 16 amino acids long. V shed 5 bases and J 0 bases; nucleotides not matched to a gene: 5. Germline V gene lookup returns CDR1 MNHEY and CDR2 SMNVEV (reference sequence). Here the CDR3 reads CASSHGTSSSYNEQFF. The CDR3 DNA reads TGTGCCAGCAGTCACGGGACTAGCAGCTCCTACAATGAGCAGTTCTTC.

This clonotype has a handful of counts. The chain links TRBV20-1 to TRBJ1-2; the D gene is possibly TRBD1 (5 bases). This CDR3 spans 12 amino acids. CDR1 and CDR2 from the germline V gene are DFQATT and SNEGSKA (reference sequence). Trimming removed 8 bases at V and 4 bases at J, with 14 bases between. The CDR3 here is CSPLSGSYGYTF. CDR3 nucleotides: TGCAGTCCCCTTTCAGGGAGCTATGGCTACACCTTC.

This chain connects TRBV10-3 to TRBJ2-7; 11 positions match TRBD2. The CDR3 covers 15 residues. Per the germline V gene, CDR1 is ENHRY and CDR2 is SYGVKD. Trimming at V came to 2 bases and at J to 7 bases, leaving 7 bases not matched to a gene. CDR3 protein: CAISEAMTSGDEQYF. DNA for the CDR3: TGTGCCATCAGTGAGGCGATGACTAGCGGGGATGAGCAGTACTTC.

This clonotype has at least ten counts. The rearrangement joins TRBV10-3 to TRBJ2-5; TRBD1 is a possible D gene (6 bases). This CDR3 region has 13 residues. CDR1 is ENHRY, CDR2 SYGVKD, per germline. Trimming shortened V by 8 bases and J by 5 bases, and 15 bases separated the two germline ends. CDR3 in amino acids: CAIGKGDRETQYF. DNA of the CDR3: TGTGCCATCGGGAAGGGGGATAGGGAGACCCAGTACTTC.

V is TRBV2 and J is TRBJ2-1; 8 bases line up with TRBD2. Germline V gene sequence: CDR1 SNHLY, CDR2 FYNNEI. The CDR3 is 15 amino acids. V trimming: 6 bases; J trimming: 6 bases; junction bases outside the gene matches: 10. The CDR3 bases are TGTGCCAGCAGAGAGGGACTAGACTTCTTCAATGAGCAGTTCTTC. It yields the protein CASREGLDFFNEQFF.

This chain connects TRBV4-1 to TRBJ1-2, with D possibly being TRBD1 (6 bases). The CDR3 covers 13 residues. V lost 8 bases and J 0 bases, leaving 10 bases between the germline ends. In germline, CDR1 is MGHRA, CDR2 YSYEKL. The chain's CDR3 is CASAGVANYGYTF. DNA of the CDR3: TGCGCCAGCGCAGGGGTCGCTAACTATGGCTACACCTTC.

The CDR3: CASSLGTVGGQGEKLFF. CDR3 DNA: TGCGCCAGCAGCTTGGGGACCGTGGGGGGACAAGGAGAAAAACTGTTTTTT. This chain joins TRBV5-1 and TRBJ1-4, with D maybe TRBD1 (6 bases). The CDR3 extends over 17 amino acids. Germline V gene lookup returns CDR1 SGHRS and CDR2 YFSETQ. V was pared by 0 bases and J by 8 bases, with 20 bases between.

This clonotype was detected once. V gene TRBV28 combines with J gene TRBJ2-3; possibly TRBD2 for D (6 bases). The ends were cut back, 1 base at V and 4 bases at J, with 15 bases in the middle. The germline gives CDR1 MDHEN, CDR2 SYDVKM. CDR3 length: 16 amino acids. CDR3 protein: CASSLLGEDLADTQYF. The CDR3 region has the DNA TGTGCCAGCAGTTTATTAGGGGAGGACCTCGCAGATACGCAGTATTTT.

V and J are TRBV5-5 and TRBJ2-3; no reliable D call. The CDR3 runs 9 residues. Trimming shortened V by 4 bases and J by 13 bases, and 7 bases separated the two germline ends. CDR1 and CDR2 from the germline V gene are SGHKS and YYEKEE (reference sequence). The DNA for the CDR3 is TGTGCCAGCAGCCCCAAAGAGTATTTT. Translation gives CASSPKEYF.

The CDR3, as DNA: TGTGCCAGCTCACCAGTGGGATCGGGACGTTCAGATACGCAGTATTTT. This codes for CASSPVGSGRSDTQYF. The chain recombines TRBV18 with TRBJ2-3, with D perhaps matching TRBD1 or TRBD2 (5 bases each). Germline CDR1 is KGHSH and CDR2 is LQKENI. V dropped 2 bases and J dropped 4 bases, with 16 bases sitting between them. The CDR3 loop spans 16 amino acids.

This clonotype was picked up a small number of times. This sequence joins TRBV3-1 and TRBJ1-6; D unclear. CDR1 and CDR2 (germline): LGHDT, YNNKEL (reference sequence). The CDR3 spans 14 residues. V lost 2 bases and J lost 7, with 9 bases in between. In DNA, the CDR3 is TGTGCCAGCAGCCAAATCATGAGGAATTCACCCCTCCACTTT. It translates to CASSQIMRNSPLHF.

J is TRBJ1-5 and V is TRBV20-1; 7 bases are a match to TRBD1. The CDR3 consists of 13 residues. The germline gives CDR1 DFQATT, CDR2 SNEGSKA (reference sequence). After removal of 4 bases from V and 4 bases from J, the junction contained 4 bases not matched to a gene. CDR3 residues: CSAKTGTNQPQHF. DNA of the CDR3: TGCAGTGCTAAGACAGGGACGAATCAGCCCCAGCATTTT.

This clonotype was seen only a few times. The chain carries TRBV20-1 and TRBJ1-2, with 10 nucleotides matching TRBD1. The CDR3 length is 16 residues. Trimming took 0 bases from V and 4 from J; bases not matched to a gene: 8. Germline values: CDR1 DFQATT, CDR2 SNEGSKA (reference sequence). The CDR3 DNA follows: TGCAGTGCTAGAGATTTTGAGACAGGGGGCACCTATGGCTACACCTTC. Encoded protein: CSARDFETGGTYGYTF.

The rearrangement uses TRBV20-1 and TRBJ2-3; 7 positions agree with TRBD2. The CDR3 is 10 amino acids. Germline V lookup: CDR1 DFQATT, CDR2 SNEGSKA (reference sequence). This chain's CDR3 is CSGGSDTQYF. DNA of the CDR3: TGCAGCGGGGGGTCAGATACGCAGTATTTT.

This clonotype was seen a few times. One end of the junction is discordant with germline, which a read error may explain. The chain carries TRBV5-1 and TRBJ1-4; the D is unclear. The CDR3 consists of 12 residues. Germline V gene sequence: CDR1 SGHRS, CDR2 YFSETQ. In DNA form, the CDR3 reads TGCACCAGCAGAGGGTCTAATGAAAAACTGTTTTTT. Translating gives CTSRGSNEKLFF.

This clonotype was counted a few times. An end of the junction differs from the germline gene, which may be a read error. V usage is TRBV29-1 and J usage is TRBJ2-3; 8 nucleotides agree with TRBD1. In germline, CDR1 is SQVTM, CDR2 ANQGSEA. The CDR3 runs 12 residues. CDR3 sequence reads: CNVDQGADTQYF. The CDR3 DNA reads TGCAACGTTGACCAGGGGGCGGATACGCAGTATTTT.

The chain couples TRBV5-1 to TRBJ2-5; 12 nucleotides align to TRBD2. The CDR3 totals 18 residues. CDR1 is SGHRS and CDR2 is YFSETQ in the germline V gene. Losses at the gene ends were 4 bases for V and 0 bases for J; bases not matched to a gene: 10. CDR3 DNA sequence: TGCGCCAGCAGCCCCCGGACTAGCGGGGCCTTTTACCAAGAGACCCAGTACTTC. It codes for CASSPRTSGAFYQETQYF.

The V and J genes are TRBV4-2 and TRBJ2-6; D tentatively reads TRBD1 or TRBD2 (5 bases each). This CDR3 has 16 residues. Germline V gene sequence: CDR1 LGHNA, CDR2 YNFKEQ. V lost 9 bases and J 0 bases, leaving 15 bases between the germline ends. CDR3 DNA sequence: TGTGCCAGTCGGGACGGGGAAGACTCTGGGGCCAACGTCCTGACTTTC. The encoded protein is CASRDGEDSGANVLTF.

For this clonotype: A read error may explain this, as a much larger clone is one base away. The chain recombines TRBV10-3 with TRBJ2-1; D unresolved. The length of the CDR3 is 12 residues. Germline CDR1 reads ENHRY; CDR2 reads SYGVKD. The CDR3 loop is CTISESINEQFF. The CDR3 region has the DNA TGTACCATCAGTGAGTCGATAAATGAGCAGTTCTTC.

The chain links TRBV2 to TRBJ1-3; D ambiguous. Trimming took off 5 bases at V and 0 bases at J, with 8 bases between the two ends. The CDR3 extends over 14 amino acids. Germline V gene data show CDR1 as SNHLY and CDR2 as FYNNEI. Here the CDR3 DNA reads TGTGCCAGCAGTCGGACGGACTCTGGAAACACCATATATTTT. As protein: CASSRTDSGNTIYF.

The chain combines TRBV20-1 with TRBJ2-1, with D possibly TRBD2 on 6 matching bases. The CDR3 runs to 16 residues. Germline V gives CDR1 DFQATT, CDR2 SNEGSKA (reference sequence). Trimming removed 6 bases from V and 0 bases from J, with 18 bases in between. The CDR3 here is CSANPGGGDSYNEQFF. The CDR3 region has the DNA TGCAGTGCCAATCCCGGCGGCGGGGACTCCTACAATGAGCAGTTCTTC.

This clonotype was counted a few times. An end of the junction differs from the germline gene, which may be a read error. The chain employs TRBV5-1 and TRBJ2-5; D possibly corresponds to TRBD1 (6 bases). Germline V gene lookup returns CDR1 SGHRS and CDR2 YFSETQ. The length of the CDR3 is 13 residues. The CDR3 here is CASSPGHQGTQYF. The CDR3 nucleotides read TGCGCCAGCAGCCCGGGACATCAAGGGACCCAGTACTTC.

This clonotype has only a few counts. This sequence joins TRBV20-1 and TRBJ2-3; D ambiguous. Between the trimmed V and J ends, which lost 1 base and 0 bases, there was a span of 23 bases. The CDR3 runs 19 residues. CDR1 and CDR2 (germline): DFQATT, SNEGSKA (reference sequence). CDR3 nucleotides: TGCAGTGCTAGAGCCTCCCAGGCAACGGACGGTTCAAGCACAGATACGCAGTATTTT. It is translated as CSARASQATDGSSTDTQYF.

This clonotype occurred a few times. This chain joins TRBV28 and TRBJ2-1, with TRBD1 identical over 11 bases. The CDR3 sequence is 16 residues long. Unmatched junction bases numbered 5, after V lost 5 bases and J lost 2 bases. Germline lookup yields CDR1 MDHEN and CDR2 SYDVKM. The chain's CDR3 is CASSSGQGATYNEQFF. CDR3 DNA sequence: TGTGCCAGCAGTAGTGGACAGGGGGCAACCTACAATGAGCAGTTCTTC.

The CDR3 DNA follows: TGTGCCAGCAGCTTAGATCCGCTAGCGGGGTACAATGAGCAGTTCTTC. It is translated as CASSLDPLAGYNEQFF. The chain joins TRBV11-3 to TRBJ2-1; 9 bases are shared with TRBD2. The CDR3 is made up of 16 amino acids. Trimming cost V 0 bases and J 4 bases; bases outside gene matches: 4. Germline loops: CDR1 SGHNT, CDR2 YENEEA.

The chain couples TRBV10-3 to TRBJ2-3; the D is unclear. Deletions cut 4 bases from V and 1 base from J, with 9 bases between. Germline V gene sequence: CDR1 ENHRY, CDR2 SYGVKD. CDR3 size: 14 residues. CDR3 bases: TGTGCCATCAGTGGCGCGCGCGGCACAGATACGCAGTATTTT. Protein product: CAISGARGTDTQYF.

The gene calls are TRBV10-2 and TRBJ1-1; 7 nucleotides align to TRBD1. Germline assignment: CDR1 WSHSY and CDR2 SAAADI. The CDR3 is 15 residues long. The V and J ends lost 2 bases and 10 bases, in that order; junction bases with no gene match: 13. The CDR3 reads CASSEPRQGPVTAFF. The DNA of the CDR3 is TGCGCCAGCAGTGAGCCGCGACAGGGTCCGGTTACAGCTTTCTTT.

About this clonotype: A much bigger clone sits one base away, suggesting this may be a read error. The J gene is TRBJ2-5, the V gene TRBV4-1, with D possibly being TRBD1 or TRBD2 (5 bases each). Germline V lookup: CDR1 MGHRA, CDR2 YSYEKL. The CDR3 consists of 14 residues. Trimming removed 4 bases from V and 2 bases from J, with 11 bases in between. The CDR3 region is CASSRGASQETQYF. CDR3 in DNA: TGCGCCAGCAGCCGAGGGGCCAGTCAAGAGACCCAGTACTTC.

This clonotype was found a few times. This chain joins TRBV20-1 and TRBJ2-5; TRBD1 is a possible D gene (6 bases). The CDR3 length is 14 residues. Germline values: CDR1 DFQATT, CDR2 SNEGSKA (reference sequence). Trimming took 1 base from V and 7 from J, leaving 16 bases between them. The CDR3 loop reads CSARGGHSKGTQYF. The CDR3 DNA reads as TGCAGTGCTAGAGGGGGGCACTCAAAAGGGACCCAGTACTTC.

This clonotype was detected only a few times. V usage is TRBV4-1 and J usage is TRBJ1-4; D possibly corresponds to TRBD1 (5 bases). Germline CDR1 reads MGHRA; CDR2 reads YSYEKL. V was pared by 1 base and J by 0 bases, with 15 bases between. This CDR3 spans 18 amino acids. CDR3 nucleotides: TGCGCCAGCAGCCAAGTGGGGCAACAGGTTGCAACTAATGAAAAACTGTTTTTT. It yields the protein CASSQVGQQVATNEKLFF.

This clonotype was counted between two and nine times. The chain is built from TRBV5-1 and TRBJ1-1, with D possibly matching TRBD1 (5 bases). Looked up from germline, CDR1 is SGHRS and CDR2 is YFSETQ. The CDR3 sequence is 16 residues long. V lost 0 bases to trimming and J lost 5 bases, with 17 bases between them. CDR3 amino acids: CASSLEGIGAGTEAFF. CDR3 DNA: TGCGCCAGCAGCTTGGAAGGGATAGGGGCAGGGACTGAAGCTTTCTTT.